One and the same sample provided the 32 T cell receptor beta chains below, sequenced in a study of T cell repertoires in cytomegalovirus infection. TCRdb re-called the reads through MiXCR, storing one row per CDR3 protein. The data hold some 940,000 distinct CDR3 sequences, with roughly 31% observed a single time. No antigen has been assigned to these receptors. This specimen was cultured CD8+ T cells from PBMCs, taken from culture after CMV antigen stimulation. The receptors were gathered from a human donor in good health (CMV status not recorded). Some clones in this sample may be carry-over from other donors' samples.

This clonotype occurred many times. The V gene is TRBV7-9, the J gene TRBJ1-1, with 7 bases fitting TRBD1. The V gene end was trimmed by 4 bases and the J gene end by 7 bases; junction bases not matched to a gene: 12. The CDR3 length is 15 residues. The germline V gene encodes CDR1 SEHNR and CDR2 FQNEAQ (reference sequence). CDR3 nucleotides: TGTGCCAGCAGCTCGATGACAGGGACCTCGAATGAAGCTTTCTTT. This translates into CASSSMTGTSNEAFF.

This clonotype turned up a few times. The rearrangement links TRBV7-9 to TRBJ2-1; the match to TRBD2 covers 10 bases. The V gene end was trimmed by 2 bases and the J gene end by 9 bases; junction bases not matched to a gene: 7. Germline V CDR1 and CDR2: SEHNR, FQNEAQ (reference sequence). There are 15 residues in the CDR3. The CDR3 nucleotides read TGTGCCAGCAGCTTAAAGAGCGGGGGGGCACCTGAGCAGTTCTTC. Its translation is CASSLKSGGAPEQFF. Full variable domain (missing parts from reference TRBV7-9 and TRBJ2-1): DTGVSQNPRHKITKRGQNVTFRCDPISEHNRLYWYRQTLGQGPEFLTYFQNEAQLEKSRLLSDRFSAERPKGSFSTLEIQRTEQGDSAMYLCASSLKSGGAPEQFFGPGTRLTVL.

This clonotype was seen ten or more times. The chain links TRBV7-9 to TRBJ2-1; the D is unclear. The length of the CDR3 is 12 residues. V lost 5 bases, J lost 5 bases, and 7 bases lay in between. Germline V gene lookup returns CDR1 SEHNR and CDR2 FQNEAQ (reference sequence). This CDR3 reads CASSHTNNEQFF. The CDR3 DNA is TGTGCCAGCAGCCATACTAACAATGAGCAGTTCTTC.

This clonotype was seen a handful of times. The chain recombines TRBV6-2 or TRBV6-3 with TRBJ2-5, with D perhaps matching TRBD2 (5 bases). CDR3 size: 15 residues. V was pared by 7 bases and J by 5 bases, with 20 bases between. From germline, CDR1 is MNHEY and CDR2 SVGEGT. The CDR3 coding sequence is TGTGCCAGCACCTCACCTAGGACTCCCGAGGAGACCCAGTACTTC. Translated: CASTSPRTPEETQYF.

This clonotype came up a few times. The rearrangement links TRBV7-9 to TRBJ2-1, with 12 nucleotides matching TRBD2. There are 16 residues in the CDR3. Per germline, CDR1 SEHNR and CDR2 FQNEAQ (reference sequence). The V gene end was trimmed by 6 bases and the J gene end by 6 bases; junction bases not matched to a gene: 9. CDR3 in amino acids: CASRGPGLAGSNEQFF. The CDR3, as DNA: TGTGCCAGCAGAGGTCCGGGACTAGCGGGTTCCAATGAGCAGTTCTTC.

V is TRBV28 and J is TRBJ1-3; D ambiguous. Trimming left V 4 bases short and J 2 bases short, with 12 bases between. Germline V gives CDR1 MDHEN, CDR2 SYDVKM. This CDR3 contains 15 residues. The CDR3: CASSSRGGPGNTIYF. The CDR3 nucleotides are TGTGCCAGCAGTTCCCGTGGTGGGCCTGGAAACACCATATATTTT.

The V gene is TRBV4-2, the J gene TRBJ2-1; D remains ambiguous. V was shortened by 1 base and J by 8 bases, with 15 bases between the two germline ends. This CDR3 is built from 15 residues. CDR1 and CDR2 (germline): LGHNA, YNFKEQ. The CDR3 sequence is CASSQVKSTWDEQFF. DNA of the CDR3: TGTGCCAGCAGCCAAGTAAAAAGCACTTGGGATGAGCAGTTCTTC.

The chain combines TRBV7-8 with TRBJ2-5, with TRBD1 identical over 12 bases. CDR1 is SGHVS and CDR2 is FQNEAQ in the germline V gene. V dropped 5 bases and J dropped 3; count of bases not matched to a gene: 7. The CDR3 runs 16 residues. As DNA, the CDR3 is TGTGCCAGCAGCCCTCGGGACAGGGGGCTAGAAGAGACCCAGTACTTC. Its protein product is CASSPRDRGLEETQYF.

There are a few counts of this clonotype. The chain recombines TRBV9 with TRBJ1-1; 9 bases are shared with TRBD1. The CDR3 extends over 17 amino acids. Trimming removed 3 bases from V and 2 bases from J; junction bases left unmatched: 11. Germline values: CDR1 SGDLS, CDR2 YYNGEE. The DNA of the CDR3 is TGTGCCAGCAGCGCGTCCCGGGACAGGGTCGGAAACACTGAAGCTTTCTTT. As protein: CASSASRDRVGNTEAFF.

The chain is built from TRBV12-3 or TRBV12-4 and TRBJ1-3; 8 positions match TRBD1. CDR3 size: 15 residues. J gave up 5 bases and V 6 bases, and 9 bases lay outside the gene matches. The CDR3 DNA is TGTGCCAGCAGCCCTCCGGGACAGGCTAGAAACACCATATATTTT. Translated, it gives CASSPPGQARNTIYF.

V gene TRBV19 combines with J gene TRBJ1-1; 7 bases align to TRBD1. The junction had 3 bases not matched to a gene; V was cut back by 4 bases and J by 7 bases. Per the germline V gene, CDR1 is LNHDA and CDR2 is SQIVND (reference sequence). The CDR3 is 12 amino acids. The CDR3 loop reads CASSNRGFEAFF. The CDR3 coding sequence is TGTGCCAGTAGTAACAGGGGATTTGAAGCTTTCTTT.

This clonotype was recorded a few times. The chain uses TRBV7-9 and TRBJ1-2; possibly TRBD1 for D (6 bases). Germline V gene data show CDR1 as SEHNR and CDR2 as FQNEAQ (reference sequence). The CDR3 has 15 residues. V was clipped by 6 bases and J by 5 bases, with 19 bases between them. The CDR3 here is CASRPGQPAVYGYTF. DNA for the CDR3: TGTGCCAGCAGGCCTGGACAGCCCGCCGTGTATGGCTACACCTTC.

The CDR3 sequence is CAVIGEETQYF. In nucleotides, the CDR3 is TGTGCCGTAATAGGGGAAGAGACCCAGTACTTC. The V and J genes are TRBV2 and TRBJ2-5, with D perhaps TRBD1 (5 bases). V lost 11 bases and J lost 3, with 10 bases in between. The CDR3 is 11 amino acids. Germline V CDR1 and CDR2: SNHLY, FYNNEI.

The chain joins TRBV19 to TRBJ2-7; 14 nucleotides align to TRBD2. Per the germline V gene, CDR1 is LNHDA and CDR2 is SQIVND (reference sequence). The J segment lost 6 bases and the V segment lost 6 bases, leaving 7 bases of the junction unmatched. The length of the CDR3 is 15 residues. The CDR3 DNA sequence: TGTGCCAGTAGGACTAGCGGGGGGGCCTACTGCGAGCAGTACTTC. It encodes CASRTSGGAYCEQYF.

CDR3 in amino acids: CASRKAGGFSGANVLTF. The DNA of the CDR3 is TGTGCCAGCAGAAAAGCGGGGGGGTTCTCTGGGGCCAACGTCCTGACTTTC. The J gene is TRBJ2-6, the V gene TRBV27; TRBD2 matches at 10 bases. The CDR3 covers 17 residues. Trimming at V came to 6 bases and at J to 0 bases, leaving 5 bases not matched to a gene. The germline CDR1 and CDR2 sequences are MNHEY and SMNVEV (reference sequence).

This clonotype has a count of ten or more. This chain connects TRBV6-2 or TRBV6-3 to TRBJ2-1; the match to TRBD2 covers 8 bases. CDR1 MNHEY and CDR2 SVGEGT come from the germline V gene. With 9 bases clipped from V and 10 bases from J, the junction kept 5 bases outside the gene matches. The CDR3 has 11 amino acids. The CDR3 reads CASGRGVEQFF. The CDR3 DNA is TGTGCCAGTGGGCGGGGGGTCGAGCAGTTCTTC.

The rearrangement joins TRBV12-3 or TRBV12-4 to TRBJ2-7; 9 nucleotides align to TRBD2. The CDR3 contains 14 residues. V lost 4 bases and J lost 2; bases outside the gene matches: 3. CDR3 sequence (DNA): TGTGCCAGCAGTTCCGGGACTAGCACCTACGAGCAGTACGTC. Protein sequence: CASSSGTSTYEQYV.

The V gene is TRBV24-1, the J gene TRBJ2-1, with D uncertain. Germline CDR1 is KGHDR and CDR2 is SFDVKD. The CDR3 totals 15 residues. Between the trimmed V and J ends, which lost 3 bases and 0 bases, there was a span of 8 bases. In nucleotides, the CDR3 is TGTGCCACCAGTGATCCTGACTCCTCCTACAATGAGCAGTTCTTC. Residues: CATSDPDSSYNEQFF.

The chain employs TRBV20-1 and TRBJ2-5; D remains ambiguous. In germline, CDR1 is DFQATT, CDR2 SNEGSKA (reference sequence). V shed 0 bases and J shed 5 bases, with 16 bases lying between them. The CDR3 spans 15 residues. The CDR3 reads CSARDRATPFETQYF. For the CDR3, the DNA is TGCAGTGCTAGAGATCGTGCGACTCCATTCGAGACCCAGTACTTC.

The chain has TRBV7-9 and TRBJ2-7; D gene unclear. From germline, CDR1 is SEHNR and CDR2 FQNEAQ (reference sequence). The CDR3 length is 12 residues. Trimming removed 6 bases from V and 4 bases from J, with 10 bases in between. CDR3 protein: CASSWNRYEQYV. CDR3 nucleotide sequence: TGTGCCAGCAGTTGGAACCGATACGAGCAGTACGTC.

This CDR3 reads CASSLDGPSNQPQHF. CDR3 nucleotides: TGTGCCAGCAGCTTGGACGGACCTAGCAATCAGCCCCAGCATTTT. The chain carries TRBV5-6 and TRBJ1-5; D uncertain. Germline-derived CDR1 and CDR2 are SGHDT and YYEEEE. CDR3 size: 15 residues. V was trimmed by 0 bases and J by 0 bases, leaving 7 bases between them.

This chain links TRBV7-3 with TRBJ1-1; D is perhaps TRBD1 (5 bases). There are 15 residues in the CDR3. With 5 bases removed from V and 0 bases from J, the gap between germline ends came to 13 bases. Germline CDR1 SGHTA, CDR2 FQGTGA. Written as DNA, the CDR3 is TGTGCCAGCAGCCTCAAGACAGTCATGAACACTGAAGCTTTCTTT. Translating it yields CASSLKTVMNTEAFF.

This clonotype was found a few times. The chain has TRBV6-5 and TRBJ1-5, with D unresolved. The CDR3 length is 14 residues. Germline V gives CDR1 MNHEY, CDR2 SVGAGI. Trimming removed 6 bases at V and 4 bases at J, with 13 bases between. The CDR3 region has the DNA TGTGCCAGCAGCAAAAACAGCGAAAATCAGCCCCAGCATTTT. Encoded protein: CASSKNSENQPQHF.

This clonotype appeared a few times. The V and J genes are TRBV12-3 or TRBV12-4 and TRBJ2-7; D is uncertain. Trimming took 7 bases from V and 0 from J, leaving 10 bases between them. The CDR3 consists of 13 residues. CDR3 sequence: CASTSVPSYEQYF. CDR3 bases: TGTGCCAGCACCTCCGTCCCCTCCTACGAGCAGTACTTC.

The chain joins TRBV2 to TRBJ2-2; D tentatively reads TRBD1 or TRBD2 (5 bases each). Germline CDR1 and CDR2: SNHLY and FYNNEI. V gave up 8 bases and J gave up 6 bases, with 16 bases separating them. The CDR3 contains 14 residues. The CDR3 sequence: CASVERGLAGELFF. CDR3 bases: TGTGCCAGCGTTGAGAGGGGTCTTGCCGGGGAGCTGTTTTTT.

J is TRBJ1-2 and V is TRBV7-9, with 8 bases that match TRBD1. V gave up 2 bases and J gave up 8 bases; unmatched junction bases: 10. This CDR3 is 15 amino acids long. Germline CDR1 SEHNR, CDR2 FQNEAQ (reference sequence). The CDR3 coding sequence is TGTGCCAGCAGCTTATTCTTTGCAGGGGGCGGCGGCTACACCTTC. This encodes CASSLFFAGGGGYTF.

The V gene is TRBV2, the J gene TRBJ1-1, with D perhaps matching TRBD1 (6 bases). V lost 10 bases and J 5 bases, leaving 8 bases between the germline ends. The CDR3 covers 10 residues. Germline-derived CDR1 and CDR2 are SNHLY and FYNNEI. The CDR3 nucleotides read TGTGCCACCGGGACAACTGAAGCTTTCTTT. It is translated as CATGTTEAFF.

In DNA, the CDR3 is TGTGCCAGCAGCTTGGGACAGGGTAAATACAATGAGCAGTTCTTC. Its translation is CASSLGQGKYNEQFF. The chain couples TRBV27 to TRBJ2-1, with TRBD1 matching over 9 bases. This CDR3 has 15 amino acids. Germline CDR1 MNHEY, CDR2 SMNVEV (reference sequence). Unmatched junction bases numbered 7, after V lost 6 bases and J lost 4 bases.

CDR3 DNA: TGTGCCAGCAGTCGACTAGCGGGGGACCTGGGGCAGTTCTTC. Its translation is CASSRLAGDLGQFF. The chain carries TRBV6-5 and TRBJ2-1; TRBD2 matches 12 bases. CDR3 length: 14 amino acids. From germline, CDR1 is MNHEY and CDR2 SVGAGI. The V and J ends lost 5 bases and 12 bases, in that order; junction bases with no gene match: 8.

A few counts support this clonotype. The chain links TRBV15 to TRBJ1-1; 8 bases align to TRBD1. Losses at the gene ends were 3 bases for V and 3 bases for J; bases not matched to a gene: 3. CDR1 and CDR2 (germline): LNHNV, YYDKDF (reference sequence). The CDR3 is made up of 14 amino acids. The CDR3 loop reads CATSRDRVYTEAFF. The CDR3 coding sequence is TGTGCCACCAGCAGGGACAGGGTCTACACTGAAGCTTTCTTT.

There are a few counts of this clonotype. V and J are TRBV7-2 and TRBJ2-7; 9 bases align to TRBD1. The CDR3 covers 14 residues. Germline values: CDR1 SGHTA, CDR2 FQGNSA. With V trimmed by 8 bases and J by 2 bases, 7 bases remained unmatched. CDR3 in amino acids: CASSTWTGAYEQYF. CDR3 bases: TGTGCCAGCTCAACTTGGACAGGGGCCTACGAGCAGTACTTC.

The sample holds a few counts of this clonotype. The chain is built from TRBV7-6 and TRBJ2-3, with D tentatively TRBD1 (6 bases). The CDR3 spans 15 residues. Germline V gives CDR1 SGHVS, CDR2 FNYEAQ. V was cut by 6 bases and J by 0 bases, with 13 bases left in between. The DNA of the CDR3 is TGTGCCAGCAGGGACAGTTTCTCTAGCACAGATACGCAGTATTTT. This sequence encodes CASRDSFSSTDTQYF.